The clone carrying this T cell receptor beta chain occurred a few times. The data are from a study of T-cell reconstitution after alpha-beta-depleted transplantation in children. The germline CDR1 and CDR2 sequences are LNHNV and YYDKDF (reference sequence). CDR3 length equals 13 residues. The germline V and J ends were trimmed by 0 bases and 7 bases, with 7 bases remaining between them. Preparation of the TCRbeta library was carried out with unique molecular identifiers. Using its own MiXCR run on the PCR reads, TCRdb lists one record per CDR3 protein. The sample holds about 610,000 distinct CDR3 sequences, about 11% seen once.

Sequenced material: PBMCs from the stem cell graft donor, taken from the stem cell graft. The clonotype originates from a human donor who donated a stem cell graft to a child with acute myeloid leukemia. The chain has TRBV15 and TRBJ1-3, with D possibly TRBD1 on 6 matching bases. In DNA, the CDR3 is TGTGCCACCAGCAGAGATCAGGGGAACACCATATATTTT. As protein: CATSRDQGNTIYF.